This entry lists 21 T cell receptor beta chains sequenced from one sample in a study of T cells in Graves' hyperthyroidism and ophthalmopathy. Amplification targeted TCR beta CDR3 regions from RNA transcripts. HTBI primers were the set used in a first-round RT-PCR of the TCR CDR3. TCRdb re-analysed the multiplex PCR reads in MiXCR, keeping a single row per CDR3 protein. The data show more than 550,000 distinct CDR3 sequences, 15% to 20% seen once. Sequencing was performed on blood. Receptors originate from a man aged 45-65 years with Graves' hyperthyroidism.

This clonotype was observed many times. The chain joins TRBV20-1 to TRBJ2-5, with TRBD2 identical over 9 bases. J was trimmed by 5 bases and V by 1 base; bases with no gene match: 5. This CDR3 spans 14 amino acids. Per the germline V gene, CDR1 is DFQATT and CDR2 is SNEGSKA (reference sequence). The CDR3 region has the DNA TGCAGTGCTAGAGGCCGCGGGGGGGTGGAGACCCAGTACTTC. This sequence encodes CSARGRGGVETQYF.

The V gene is TRBV11-2, the J gene TRBJ1-1; 8 nucleotides agree with TRBD1. This CDR3 has 15 residues. CDR1 and CDR2 (germline): SGHAT, FQNNGV. V lost 3 bases, J lost 4 bases, and 7 bases stayed unmatched. CDR3 sequence: CASSFGDRGSTEAFF. Here the CDR3 DNA reads TGTGCCAGCAGCTTTGGCGACAGGGGTAGCACTGAAGCTTTCTTT.

This clonotype was detected many times. The rearrangement uses TRBV19 and TRBJ1-4, with D possibly TRBD1 on 5 matching bases. This CDR3 has 16 residues. Per the germline V gene, CDR1 is LNHDA and CDR2 is SQIVND (reference sequence). The V end was cut by 2 bases, the J end by 5 bases, with 15 bases between. In DNA form, the CDR3 reads TGTGCCAGTAGTATACGGCCACTCGGGGCGAATGAAAAACTGTTTTTT. Its protein product is CASSIRPLGANEKLFF.

The chain has TRBV19 and TRBJ1-5, with 8 bases matching TRBD1. V trimming: 6 bases; J trimming: 7 bases; junction bases outside the gene matches: 8. This CDR3 is built from 14 residues. Germline CDR1 reads LNHDA; CDR2 reads SQIVND (reference sequence). The CDR3 sequence: CASSLQGVGQPQHF. The DNA for the CDR3 is TGTGCCAGTAGCCTACAGGGGGTAGGGCAGCCCCAGCATTTT. Full variable domain (rest looked up from reference TRBV19 and TRBJ1-5): DGGITQSPKYLFRKEGQNVTLSCEQNLNHDAMYWYRQDPGQGLRLIYYSQIVNDFQKGDIAEGYSVSREKKESFPLTVTSAQKNPTAFYLCASSLQGVGQPQHFGDGTRLSIL.

This clonotype was counted many times. This rearrangement joins TRBV5-1 to TRBJ2-7, with 11 bases identical to TRBD1. CDR3 size: 14 residues. Germline V lookup: CDR1 SGHRS, CDR2 YFSETQ. V shed 4 bases and J 5 bases; nucleotides not matched to a gene: 5. For the CDR3, the DNA is TGCGCCAGCAGCCCGACGGGACAGGGGGACGAGCAGTACTTC. This encodes CASSPTGQGDEQYF.

This clonotype was observed a few times. The gene calls are TRBV12-3 or TRBV12-4 and TRBJ1-1; D is ambiguous. The CDR3 sequence is 14 residues long. V was pared by 4 bases and J by 4 bases, with 13 bases between. CDR3 sequence reads: CASSYSLGGTEAFF. CDR3 in DNA: TGTGCCAGCAGTTACTCGTTGGGTGGCACTGAAGCTTTCTTT.

Concerning this clonotype: This could be a read error, since a much larger clone is one nucleotide away. The chain has TRBV7-3 and TRBJ1-2; D is perhaps TRBD1 (5 bases). Germline loops: CDR1 SGHTA, CDR2 FQGTGA. The CDR3 is made up of 15 amino acids. Trimming shortened V by 4 bases and J by 4 bases, and 16 bases separated the two germline ends. For the CDR3, the DNA is TGTGCCAGCAGCTACGAGAGGGGTGAATCCTATGGCTACACCTTC. As protein: CASSYERGESYGYTF.

This clonotype has at least ten counts. V is TRBV3-1 and J is TRBJ2-5; no definite D call. V shed 3 bases and J shed 0 bases, with 11 bases lying between them. CDR1 and CDR2 from the germline V gene are LGHDT and YNNKEL (reference sequence). This CDR3 contains 15 residues. CDR3 sequence (DNA): TGTGCCAGCAGCCACCGTGCCAGTCACCAAGAGACCCAGTACTTC. Amino acid sequence: CASSHRASHQETQYF.

This clonotype has ten or more counts. This chain joins TRBV20-1 and TRBJ2-7; D is ambiguous. The CDR3 is 12 amino acids. Per germline, CDR1 DFQATT and CDR2 SNEGSKA (reference sequence). The germline V and J ends were trimmed by 6 bases and 0 bases, with 9 bases remaining between them. The CDR3 nucleotides are TGCAGTGCCCTCGGGTCCTCCTACGAGCAGTACTTC. Translated, it gives CSALGSSYEQYF.

This clonotype was found many times. The chain recombines TRBV28 with TRBJ1-4; a weak D match, TRBD1 (5 bases). This CDR3 is built from 16 residues. V gave up 5 bases and J gave up 7 bases, with 20 bases separating them. Germline CDR1 and CDR2: MDHEN and SYDVKM. The CDR3 loop is CASSPLGQGGGEKLFF. CDR3 DNA: TGTGCCAGCAGTCCTCTGGGGCAGGGTGGAGGTGAAAAACTGTTTTTT.

The chain uses TRBV5-1 and TRBJ2-2; the D call may be TRBD1 or TRBD2 (5 bases each). The CDR3 loop spans 15 amino acids. Trimming stripped 0 bases from V and 4 bases from J, with 10 bases between. CDR1 is SGHRS and CDR2 is YFSETQ in the germline V gene. CDR3 coding DNA: TGCGCCAGCAGCTTGGGGAGGACAAGCACCGGGGAGCTGTTTTTT. It yields the protein CASSLGRTSTGELFF.

The chain links TRBV6-5 to TRBJ1-2, with no clear D. Germline CDR1 reads MNHEY; CDR2 reads SVGAGI. V gave up 0 bases and J gave up 0 bases, with 8 bases separating them. The CDR3 extends over 15 amino acids. The CDR3 DNA is TGTGCCAGCAGTTACTCCTCGGGATCTAACTATGGCTACACCTTC. As protein: CASSYSSGSNYGYTF.

This clonotype was counted a few times. A read error may produce the germline difference seen at one junction end. The genes are TRBV29-1 and TRBJ2-7; D perhaps matches TRBD2 (5 bases). The CDR3 runs 12 residues. Per the germline V gene, CDR1 is SQVTM and CDR2 is ANQGSEA. CDR3 coding DNA: TGCAGCGTAGAAGAAGGGAGCGACGAGCAGTACTTC. Amino acid sequence: CSVEEGSDEQYF.

The rearrangement uses TRBV28 and TRBJ2-1; 10 bases fit TRBD2. The germline V gene has CDR1 MDHEN and CDR2 SYDVKM. J lost 2 bases, V lost 4 bases, and 8 bases had no gene match. The CDR3 length is 17 residues. CDR3 amino acids: CASSWPPLAGPYNEQFF. CDR3 DNA sequence: TGTGCCAGCAGTTGGCCCCCACTAGCGGGACCCTACAATGAGCAGTTCTTC.

This clonotype came up many times. This rearrangement joins TRBV11-3 to TRBJ2-1; no definite D call. The V and J ends lost 3 bases and 8 bases respectively, with 11 bases between them. This CDR3 spans 13 amino acids. Germline V CDR1 and CDR2: SGHNT, YENEEA. The CDR3 here is CASSFGPADEQFF. The CDR3 bases are TGTGCCAGCAGCTTCGGACCTGCCGATGAGCAGTTCTTC.

This clonotype was seen once. The V and J genes are TRBV20-1 and TRBJ2-7; possible D gene TRBD2, 5 bases. The CDR3 length is 15 residues. Germline V gene lookup returns CDR1 DFQATT and CDR2 SNEGSKA (reference sequence). With 0 bases removed from V and 0 bases from J, the gap between germline ends came to 12 bases. Here the CDR3 reads CSARDIATPSYEQYF. CDR3 in DNA: TGCAGTGCTAGAGATATAGCGACACCCTCCTACGAGCAGTACTTC.

This clonotype was picked up many times. The chain carries TRBV27 and TRBJ1-2; the D is unclear. Trimming shortened V by 4 bases and J by 1 base, and 13 bases separated the two germline ends. The CDR3 totals 15 residues. The germline V gene has CDR1 MNHEY and CDR2 SMNVEV (reference sequence). The CDR3 DNA follows: TGTGCCAGCAGTTGGGCTTTGGGAGTTAACTATGGCTACACCTTC. It codes for CASSWALGVNYGYTF.

This clonotype was recorded at least ten times. This rearrangement joins TRBV11-2 to TRBJ2-3; no clear D. Per germline, CDR1 SGHAT and CDR2 FQNNGV. The CDR3 contains 16 residues. V shed 2 bases and J shed 2 bases, with 14 bases lying between them. Written as DNA, the CDR3 is TGTGCCAGCAGCTTACGAGTAGGCTACCTCACAGATACGCAGTATTTT. Translated: CASSLRVGYLTDTQYF.

This clonotype has ten or more counts. At one of its ends the junction is not consistent with the germline gene, which may arise from a read error. DNA for the CDR3: TGTGCCAGCAGTCCGGAGACAGGTGGTGAGCAGTCCTTC. Translation: CASSPETGGEQSF. The chain joins TRBV27 to TRBJ2-1, with a weak D call TRBD1 (6 bases). CDR3 length: 13 residues. Looked up from germline, CDR1 is MNHEY and CDR2 is SMNVEV (reference sequence).

There are many counts of this clonotype. The genes are TRBV11-2 and TRBJ1-6, with D tentatively TRBD1 (5 bases). V was trimmed by 7 bases and J by 1 base, leaving 17 bases between them. This CDR3 has 17 residues. From germline, CDR1 is SGHAT and CDR2 FQNNGV. Here the CDR3 reads CASTASGGRSYNSPLHF. CDR3 in DNA: TGTGCCAGCACCGCTTCCGGGGGGAGGTCCTATAATTCACCCCTCCACTTT.

This clonotype occurred many times. The chain joins TRBV2 to TRBJ2-2; D gene ambiguous. V shed 6 bases and J shed 5 bases, with 16 bases lying between them. The CDR3 consists of 15 residues. The germline CDR1 and CDR2 sequences are SNHLY and FYNNEI. The chain's CDR3 is CASRLSPGRTGELFF. The CDR3 nucleotides read TGTGCCAGCAGGCTGTCCCCGGGTAGGACCGGGGAGCTGTTTTTT. Based on the CDR3 plus reference TRBV2 and TRBJ2-2, the full variable domain is EPEVTQTPSHQVTQMGQEVILRCVPISNHLYFYWYRQILGQKVEFLVSFYNNEISEKSEIFDDQFSVERPDGSNFTLKIRSTKLEDSAMYFCASRLSPGRTGELFFGEGSRLTVL.